These T cell receptor beta chains were read from a single sample in a study of T cell changes during pregnancy in multiple sclerosis. The table came from immunoSEQ multiplex PCR; TCRdb's copy has only in-frame clones and leaves some out. This table has more than 55,000 clones, 90% to 95% appearing once. The sequencing used peripheral blood, collected in the third trimester of pregnancy. The receptors originated from a female donor in good health, enrolled as a control in a pregnancy study. Each CDR3 is given with its conserved first and last residue. Part of the rows lack a size; the others show once, few, many or a class for expanded clones.

J	size	V	CDR3
TRBJ1-2	.	TRBV6-6	CASSEMTGVYGYTF
TRBJ1-5	.	TRBV28	CASSSTGGMDQPQHF
TRBJ2-3	.	TRBV5-1	CASSLKGAVTDTQYF
TRBJ2-3	.	TRBV9	CASSVGSTGGADTQYF
TRBJ2-7	once	TRBV27	CASSDLLDPEGSYEQYF
TRBJ1-1	.	TRBV10-2	CASRMDSYTEAFF
TRBJ2-7	.	TRBV7-3	CASSPTGDTYEQYF
TRBJ2-3	.	TRBV2	CASSLDTTSTDTQYF
TRBJ2-1	.	TRBV7-9	CASSPGLAEINEQFF
TRBJ1-2	.	TRBV7-9	CASSPGEVYGYTF